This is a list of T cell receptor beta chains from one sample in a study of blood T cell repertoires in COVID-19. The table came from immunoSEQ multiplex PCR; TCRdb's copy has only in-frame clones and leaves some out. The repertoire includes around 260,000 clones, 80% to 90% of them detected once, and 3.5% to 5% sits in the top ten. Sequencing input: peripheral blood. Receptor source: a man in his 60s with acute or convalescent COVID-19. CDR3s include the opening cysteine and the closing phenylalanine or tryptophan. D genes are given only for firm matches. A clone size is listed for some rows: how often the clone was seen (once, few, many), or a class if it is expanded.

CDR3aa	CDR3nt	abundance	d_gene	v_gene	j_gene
CAISGLAGGQETQYF	TGTGCCATCAGTGGGCTAGCGGGGGGACAAGAGACCCAGTACTTC	-	TRBD2	TRBV10-3	TRBJ2-5
CASSLAGLRRADTQYF	TGTGCCAGCAGCTTAGCGGGTTTGCGGAGGGCAGATACGCAGTATTTT	-	-	TRBV7-9	TRBJ2-3
CAGQGQGEQFF	TGTGCCGGCCAAGGGCAGGGTGAGCAGTTCTTC	-	-	TRBV6-5	TRBJ2-1
CASSISTGLGTEAFF	TGCGCCAGCAGCATATCGACAGGACTTGGCACTGAAGCTTTCTTT	-	-	TRBV5-1	TRBJ1-1
CASSQAGQEVGPPLHF	TGCGCCAGCAGCCAGGCCGGACAGGAGGTGGGCCCGCCCCTCCACTTT	few	TRBD1	TRBV5-1	TRBJ1-6
CASKIGVGIYGYTF	TGTGCCAGCAAAATAGGGGTAGGGATCTATGGCTACACCTTC	-	-	TRBV6-5	TRBJ1-2
CASGGLAGDGELFF	TGTGCCAGCGGTGGGCTAGCGGGAGACGGGGAGCTGTTTTTT	-	TRBD2	TRBV2	TRBJ2-2
CARYGGARNTGELFF	TGCGCCAGATACGGGGGGGCCAGGAACACCGGGGAGCTGTTTTTT	-	TRBD2	TRBV10-1	TRBJ2-2
CATQDRTNQPQHF	TGTGCCACTCAAGACAGAACCAATCAGCCCCAGCATTTT	-	-	TRBV10-3	TRBJ1-5
CASSRFRTNTEAFF	TGCGCCAGCAGCCGGTTTCGCACGAACACTGAAGCTTTCTTT	-	-	TRBV5-1	TRBJ1-1
CASSDRYSNQPQHF	TGTGCCAGCAGTGACAGATATAGCAATCAGCCCCAGCATTTT	-	-	TRBV2	TRBJ1-5
CAPITGMRQRDYEQYF	TGTGCGCCTATAACAGGGATGCGCCAGCGAGATTACGAGCAGTACTTC	-	-	TRBV7-7	TRBJ2-7
CASKGSSGSSYEQFF	TGTGCCAGCAAAGGGAGTAGCGGGAGTAGCTATGAGCAGTTCTTC	once	TRBD2	TRBV28	TRBJ2-1
CASSWPDGQGNYGYTF	TGTGCCAGCAGTTGGCCTGACGGACAGGGAAACTATGGCTACACCTTC	-	TRBD1	TRBV6-5	TRBJ1-2
CASSPGQGYTQYF	TGTGCCAGTTCTCCGGGACAGGGTTATACGCAGTATTTT	-	TRBD1	TRBV19	TRBJ2-3
CASSLAASGYNEKLFF	TGTGCCAGCAGCTTAGCAGCTAGCGGTTATAATGAAAAACTGTTTTTT	-	-	TRBV7-6	TRBJ1-4
CASSPRDPGVGYF	TGTGCCAGCTCACCACGGGACCCAGGGGTGGGGTATTTT	once	-	TRBV18	TRBJ2-3
CAWSVIGETQYF	TGTGCCTGGAGTGTAATCGGGGAGACCCAGTACTTC	-	-	TRBV30	TRBJ2-5
CASSYSGTGYTEAFF	TGTGCCAGCAGTTACTCCGGGACAGGGTATACTGAAGCTTTCTTT	once	TRBD1	TRBV27	TRBJ1-1
CASSSGLAGGENIQYF	TGTGCCAGCAGCTCCGGACTAGCGGGAGGTGAAAACATTCAGTACTTC	-	TRBD2	TRBV7-6	TRBJ2-4
CASSEDLGGQPQHF	TGTGCCAGCAGTGAGGATCTGGGGGGACAGCCCCAGCATTTT	-	-	TRBV2	TRBJ1-5
CASLSPGDKNIQYF	TGTGCCAGCTTATCCCCAGGGGACAAAAACATTCAGTACTTC	-	-	TRBV19	TRBJ2-4
CASSFSGSGRNEYEQYF	TGTGCCAGCAGCTTTTCCGGGAGCGGGAGAAACGAGTACGAGCAGTACTTC	-	TRBD2	TRBV11-2	TRBJ2-7
CASTKGGAMNTEAFF	TGTGCCAGCACCAAGGGAGGGGCCATGAACACTGAAGCTTTCTTT	-	-	TRBV18	TRBJ1-1
CASSLDPGAKYQPQHF	TGTGCCAGCAGTTTGGATCCGGGAGCGAAATATCAGCCCCAGCATTTT	-	-	TRBV28	TRBJ1-5
CASSYRDRDSPLHF	TGTGCCAGCAGTTACCGGGACAGGGATTCACCCCTCCACTTT	few	TRBD1	TRBV6-5	TRBJ1-6
CASSSLGQANYGYTF	TGTGCCAGTTCATCCCTCGGTCAGGCCAACTATGGCTACACCTTC	few	-	TRBV19	TRBJ1-2
CASSVARLAGVETQYF	TGTGCCAGCAGCGTAGCTCGACTAGCGGGAGTAGAGACCCAGTACTTC	-	TRBD2	TRBV9	TRBJ2-5
CASGLGPFSSGRVETQYF	TGTGCTAGTGGTTTGGGCCCCTTCTCTAGCGGTAGAGTGGAGACCCAGTACTTC	-	TRBD2	TRBV12-5	TRBJ2-5
CASAGTAGNTIYF	TGCGCCAGCGCCGGGACAGCTGGAAACACCATATATTTT	-	TRBD1	TRBV5-1	TRBJ1-3
CASRDRFGGYTF	TGTGCCAGCAGGGACAGGTTTGGGGGCTACACCTTC	-	TRBD1	TRBV2	TRBJ1-2
CASGGTGGGYGYTF	TGTGCCAGCGGCGGAACAGGGGGCGGGTATGGCTACACCTTC	-	TRBD1	TRBV2	TRBJ1-2
CASRRTGGGELFF	TGTGCCAGCAGGCGGACAGGCGGTGGGGAACTGTTTTTT	few	TRBD1	TRBV9	TRBJ1-4
CASSTPSGRVNEQFF	TGTGCCAGCAGCACTCCTAGCGGGAGGGTCAATGAGCAGTTCTTC	-	TRBD2	TRBV11-2	TRBJ2-1
CASQGGPGRTDTQYF	TGTGCCAGCCAGGGAGGGCCAGGGAGGACAGATACGCAGTATTTT	-	TRBD2	TRBV25-1	TRBJ2-3